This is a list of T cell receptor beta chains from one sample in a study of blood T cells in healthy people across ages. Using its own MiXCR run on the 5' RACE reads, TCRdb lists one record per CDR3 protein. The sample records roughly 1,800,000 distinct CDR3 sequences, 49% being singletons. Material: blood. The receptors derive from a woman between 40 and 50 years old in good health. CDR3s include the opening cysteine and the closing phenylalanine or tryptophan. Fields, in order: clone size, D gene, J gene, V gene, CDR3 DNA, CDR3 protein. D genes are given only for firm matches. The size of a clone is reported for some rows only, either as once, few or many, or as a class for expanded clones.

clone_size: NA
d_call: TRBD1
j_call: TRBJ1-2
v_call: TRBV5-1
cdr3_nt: TGCGCCAGCACCATCCGGGACAGAGGCGACTACACCTTC
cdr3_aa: CASTIRDRGDYTF

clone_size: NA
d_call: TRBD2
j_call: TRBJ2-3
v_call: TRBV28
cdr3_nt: TGTGTCAGCAGTCCTCGGACTAGCGGGAGAGGTTATGATACGCAGTATTTT
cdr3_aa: CVSSPRTSGRGYDTQYF

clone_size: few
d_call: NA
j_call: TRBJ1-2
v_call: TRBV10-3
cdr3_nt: TGTGCCATCGGCGGATCATCGGGCTACACCTTC
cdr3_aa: CAIGGSSGYTF

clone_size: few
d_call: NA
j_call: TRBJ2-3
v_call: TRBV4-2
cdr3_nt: TGTGCCAGCAGCCAAGAAAGTCAGGGCCCGACAGATACGCAGTATTTT
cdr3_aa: CASSQESQGPTDTQYF

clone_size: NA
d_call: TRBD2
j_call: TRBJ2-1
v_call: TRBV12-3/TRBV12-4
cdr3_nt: TGTGCCAGCACAAAGCGGGGGTGGTCCTACAATGAGCAGTTCTTC
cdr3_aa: CASTKRGWSYNEQFF

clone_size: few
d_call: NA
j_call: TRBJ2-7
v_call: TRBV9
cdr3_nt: TGTGCCAGCAGCGGCACCCCAGGGAGGGACACGCCCTACGAGCAGTACTTC
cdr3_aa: CASSGTPGRDTPYEQYF

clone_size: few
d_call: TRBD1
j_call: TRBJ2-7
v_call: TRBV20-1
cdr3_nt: TGCAGTGCTAGAGACGGGACAGGATACTCCTACGAGCAGTACTTC
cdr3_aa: CSARDGTGYSYEQYF

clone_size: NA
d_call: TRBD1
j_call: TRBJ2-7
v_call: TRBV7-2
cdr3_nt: TGTGCCAGCAGTGTAACCGGGACAGGGGCCAAGGTCGAGCAGTACTTC
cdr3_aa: CASSVTGTGAKVEQYF

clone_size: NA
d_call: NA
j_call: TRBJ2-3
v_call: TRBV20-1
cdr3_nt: TGCAGTGCTAGAGATGAGGCAGATACGCAGTATTTT
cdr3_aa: CSARDEADTQYF

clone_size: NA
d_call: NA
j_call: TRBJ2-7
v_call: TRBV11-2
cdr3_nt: TGTGCCAGCAGCTTGGCGCCAACGGCGACCGAGCAGTACTTC
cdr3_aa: CASSLAPTATEQYF

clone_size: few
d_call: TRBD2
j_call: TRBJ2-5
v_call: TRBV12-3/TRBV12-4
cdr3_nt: TGTGCCAGCAGTCCCCATAGCGGGGTAGGCCAAGAGACCCAGTACTTC
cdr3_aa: CASSPHSGVGQETQYF

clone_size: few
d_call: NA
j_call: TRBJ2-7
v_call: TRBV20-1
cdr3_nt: TGCAGTGCTAGGGTACAGGGACGGTTGGACGAGCAGTACTTC
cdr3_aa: CSARVQGRLDEQYF

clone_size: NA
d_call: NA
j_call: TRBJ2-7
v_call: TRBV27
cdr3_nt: TGTGCCAGCAGTCCCACGACGAGTGACCCCATCCAAGAGACCCAGAACTTC
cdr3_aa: CASSPTTSDPIQETQNF

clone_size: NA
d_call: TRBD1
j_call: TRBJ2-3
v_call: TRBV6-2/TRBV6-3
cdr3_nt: TGTGCCAGCAGTTTATACTCGGAACACAGGGGAGATACGCAGTATTTT
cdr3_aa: CASSLYSEHRGDTQYF

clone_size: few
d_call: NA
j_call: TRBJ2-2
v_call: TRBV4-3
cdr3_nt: TGCGCCAGCAGCCAACGGGACACTCTCTTGAACACCGGGGAGCTGTTTTTT
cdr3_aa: CASSQRDTLLNTGELFF

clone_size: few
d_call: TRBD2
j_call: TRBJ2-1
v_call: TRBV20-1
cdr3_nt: TGCAGTGCTAGAGATCCATTTGGGCTAGCGGGGGGAAATGAGCAGTTCTTC
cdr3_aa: CSARDPFGLAGGNEQFF

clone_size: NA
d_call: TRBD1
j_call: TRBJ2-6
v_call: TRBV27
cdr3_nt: TGTGCCAGCAGTTTAAGAAGGGGACAGGGGAGCTCTGGGGCCAACGTCCTGACTTTC
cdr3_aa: CASSLRRGQGSSGANVLTF

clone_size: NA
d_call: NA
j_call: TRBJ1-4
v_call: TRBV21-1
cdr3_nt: TGTGCCAGCAGCAAAGGGACAGGGGGTGAAAAACTGTTTTTT
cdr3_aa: CASSKGTGGEKLFF

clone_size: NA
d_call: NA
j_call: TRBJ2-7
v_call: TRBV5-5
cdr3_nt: TGTGCCAGCAAACTGGGGAGCTCCTACGAGCAGTACTTC
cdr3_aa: CASKLGSSYEQYF

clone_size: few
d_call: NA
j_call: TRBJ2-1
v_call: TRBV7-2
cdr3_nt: TGTGCCAGCAGCTCCAACCGAGGGACCTACAATGAGCAGTTCTTC
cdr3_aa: CASSSNRGTYNEQFF

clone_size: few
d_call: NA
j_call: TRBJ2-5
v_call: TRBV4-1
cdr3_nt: TGCGCCAGCAGGACTCCGGGGGATGAGACCCAGTACTTC
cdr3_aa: CASRTPGDETQYF

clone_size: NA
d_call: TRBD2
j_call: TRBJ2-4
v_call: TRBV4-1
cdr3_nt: TGCGCCAGCAGCCAAGAACAAAGACTAGCGGGGGTGAGAAACATTCAGTACTTC
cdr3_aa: CASSQEQRLAGVRNIQYF

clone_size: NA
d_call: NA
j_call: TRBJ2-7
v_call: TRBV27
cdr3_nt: TGTGCCAGCAGTCCGGGCGGTCTTGAGCAGTACTTC
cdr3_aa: CASSPGGLEQYF

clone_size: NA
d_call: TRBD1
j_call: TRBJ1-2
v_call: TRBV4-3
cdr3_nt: TGCGCCAGCAGCCAAGAAGCTCGTGGACAGGCCGGCTACACCTTC
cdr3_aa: CASSQEARGQAGYTF

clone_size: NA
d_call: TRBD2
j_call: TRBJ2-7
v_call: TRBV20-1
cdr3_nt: TGCAGTGCTCCCATTAGCGGGGCCTCCTACGAGCAGTACTTC
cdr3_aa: CSAPISGASYEQYF

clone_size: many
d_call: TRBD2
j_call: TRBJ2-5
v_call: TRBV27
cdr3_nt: TGTGCCAGCAGCTTAGGGGAGGGGGAGACCCAGTACTTC
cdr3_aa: CASSLGEGETQYF

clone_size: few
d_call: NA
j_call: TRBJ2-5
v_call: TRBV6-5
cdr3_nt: TGTGCCAGCAGTTTATGGCTAGGGGAGACCCAGTACTTC
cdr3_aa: CASSLWLGETQYF

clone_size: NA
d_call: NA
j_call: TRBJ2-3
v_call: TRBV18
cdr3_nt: TGTGCCAGCTCACCGGACGGACCTTGGGCAGATACGCAGTATTTT
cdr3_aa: CASSPDGPWADTQYF

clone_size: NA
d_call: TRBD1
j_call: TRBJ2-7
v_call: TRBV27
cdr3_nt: TGTGCCAGCAGGACAGGGGGCCTAACCTACGAGCAGTACTTC
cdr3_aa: CASRTGGLTYEQYF

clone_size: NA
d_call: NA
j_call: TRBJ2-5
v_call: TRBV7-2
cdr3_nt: TGTGCCAGCAGCTTGGCGGTCGCCGGTGGGGAGACCCAGTACTTC
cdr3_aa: CASSLAVAGGETQYF

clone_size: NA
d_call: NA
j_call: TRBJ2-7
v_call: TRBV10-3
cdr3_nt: TGTGCCATCAGTGGACAGAATGCCGACTACGAGCAGTACTTC
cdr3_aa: CAISGQNADYEQYF

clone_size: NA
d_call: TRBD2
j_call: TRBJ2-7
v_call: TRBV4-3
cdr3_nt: TGCGCCAGCAGCCAAGATCTTGCGGGGGACCTAAGAGACCAGTACTTC
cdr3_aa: CASSQDLAGDLRDQYF

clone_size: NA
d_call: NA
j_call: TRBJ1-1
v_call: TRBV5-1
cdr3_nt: TGCGCCAGCAGCTTGAGTCGTCTCGGACAGAACACTGAAGCTTTCTTT
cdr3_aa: CASSLSRLGQNTEAFF

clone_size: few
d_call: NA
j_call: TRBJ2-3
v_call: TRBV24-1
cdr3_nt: TGTGCCACCAGTGGGGGCAGAACGCAGTATTTT
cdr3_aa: CATSGGRTQYF

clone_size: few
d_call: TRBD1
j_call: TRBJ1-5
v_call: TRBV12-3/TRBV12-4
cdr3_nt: TGTGCCAGCAGTTCGGGACAGGGTACGATAAATCAGCCCCAGCATTTT
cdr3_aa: CASSSGQGTINQPQHF

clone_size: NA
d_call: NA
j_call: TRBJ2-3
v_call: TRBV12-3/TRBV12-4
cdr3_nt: TGTGCCAGCAGTTCCCGCGGGTCTGGGGGCACGACAGATACGCAGTATTTT
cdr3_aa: CASSSRGSGGTTDTQYF

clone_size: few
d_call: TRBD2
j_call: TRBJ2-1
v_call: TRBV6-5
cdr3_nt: TGTGCCAGCAGTTACCCGGCGGGGGGGCCCTACAATGAGCAGTTCTTC
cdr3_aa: CASSYPAGGPYNEQFF

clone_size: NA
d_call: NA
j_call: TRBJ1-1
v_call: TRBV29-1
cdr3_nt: TGCAGCGTCCTGAGGGGAACCAACACTGAAGCTTTCTTT
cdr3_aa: CSVLRGTNTEAFF

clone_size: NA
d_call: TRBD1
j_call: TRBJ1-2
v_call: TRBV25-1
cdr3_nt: TGTGCCAGCAGTGAATACGGGACAGCCTATGGCTACACCTTC
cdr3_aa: CASSEYGTAYGYTF

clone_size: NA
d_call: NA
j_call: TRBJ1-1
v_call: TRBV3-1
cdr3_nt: TGTGCCAGCAGCCAAGATCGGACGGGTCGGGGGGCTTTCTTT
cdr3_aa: CASSQDRTGRGAFF

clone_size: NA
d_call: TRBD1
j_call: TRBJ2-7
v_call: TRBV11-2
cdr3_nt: TGTGCCAGCAGTTCCCTCCGGGACAGGGGTCCCTACGAGCAGTACTTC
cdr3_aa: CASSSLRDRGPYEQYF

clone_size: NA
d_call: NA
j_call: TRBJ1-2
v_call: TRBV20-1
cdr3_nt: TGCAGTGCTCCCCGGAAAATTGGCGGTGCTAACTATGGCTACACCTTC
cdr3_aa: CSAPRKIGGANYGYTF

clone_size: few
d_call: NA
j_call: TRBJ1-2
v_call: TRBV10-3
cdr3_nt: TGTGCCATCACCGAGACGGACTATGGCTACACCTTC
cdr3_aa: CAITETDYGYTF

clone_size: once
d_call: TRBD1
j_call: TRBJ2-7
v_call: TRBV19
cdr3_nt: TGTGCCAGTACCTGGACAGGGGGCGGATTTTACGAGCAGTACTTC
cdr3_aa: CASTWTGGGFYEQYF

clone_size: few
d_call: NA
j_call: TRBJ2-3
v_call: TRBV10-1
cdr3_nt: TGCGCCAGCAGTGAGTACTTCACAGATACGCAGTATTTT
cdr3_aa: CASSEYFTDTQYF

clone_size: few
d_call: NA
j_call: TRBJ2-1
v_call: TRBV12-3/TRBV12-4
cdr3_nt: TGTGCCAGCAGTTTAACAGGGGAGGGGGAGCAGTTCTTC
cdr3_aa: CASSLTGEGEQFF

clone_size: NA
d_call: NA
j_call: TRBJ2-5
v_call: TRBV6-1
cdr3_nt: TGTGCCAGCAGTGGTCGCTTCTCCCACCAAGAGACCCAGTACTTC
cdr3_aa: CASSGRFSHQETQYF

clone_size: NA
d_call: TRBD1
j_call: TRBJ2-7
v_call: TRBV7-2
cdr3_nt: TGTGCCAGCAGCTCTCCGCGAGGGACAGGAACTAACAATGAGCAGTACTTC
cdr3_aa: CASSSPRGTGTNNEQYF

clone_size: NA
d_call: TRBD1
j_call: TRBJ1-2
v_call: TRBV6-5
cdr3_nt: TGTGCCAGCAGTAGAACAGGGGGCTCTGGCTACACCTTC
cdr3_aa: CASSRTGGSGYTF

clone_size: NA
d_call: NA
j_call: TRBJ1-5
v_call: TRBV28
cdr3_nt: TGTGCCAGCAGTTTAGCTGGCGGGCATCAGCCCCAGCATTTT
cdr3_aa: CASSLAGGHQPQHF

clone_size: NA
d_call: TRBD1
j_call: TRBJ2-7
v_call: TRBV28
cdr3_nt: TGTGCCAGCAGTTTAATAGACAGGGTATCTTTACCCTCCTACGAGCAGTACTTC
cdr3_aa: CASSLIDRVSLPSYEQYF

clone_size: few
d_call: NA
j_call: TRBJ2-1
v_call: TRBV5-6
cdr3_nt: TGTGCCAGCAGCTCTTCTAGGGCCCGCTCCTACAATGAGCAGTTCTTC
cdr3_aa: CASSSSRARSYNEQFF

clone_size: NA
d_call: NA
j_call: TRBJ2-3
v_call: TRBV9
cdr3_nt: TGTGCCAGCAGCGGACTCCATGGGGCAGATACGCAGTATTTT
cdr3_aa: CASSGLHGADTQYF

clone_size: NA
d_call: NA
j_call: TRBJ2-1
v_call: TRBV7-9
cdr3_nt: TGTGCCAGCAGCTTCCCGAGGGGGGAGGCTACCTACGAGCAGTTCTTC
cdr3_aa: CASSFPRGEATYEQFF

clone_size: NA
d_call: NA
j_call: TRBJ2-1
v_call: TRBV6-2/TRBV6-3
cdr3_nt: TGTGCCAGCAGTTACGGGGTAAGCTCCTACAATGAGCAGTTCTTC
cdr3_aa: CASSYGVSSYNEQFF

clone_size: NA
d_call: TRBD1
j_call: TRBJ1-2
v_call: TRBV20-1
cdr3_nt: TGCAGTGCCCTTGACAGGGAGGAAGGCTACACCTTC
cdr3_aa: CSALDREEGYTF

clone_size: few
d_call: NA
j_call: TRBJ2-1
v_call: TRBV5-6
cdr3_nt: TGTGCCAGCAGCTTGGGAGAGTTGCGCCTCTCCTACAATGAGCAGTTCTTC
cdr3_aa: CASSLGELRLSYNEQFF

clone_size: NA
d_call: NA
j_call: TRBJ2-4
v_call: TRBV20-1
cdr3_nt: TGCAGTGCTAGAGATCATCAGTCCCCGGGAGTAAAAAACATTCAGTACTTC
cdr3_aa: CSARDHQSPGVKNIQYF

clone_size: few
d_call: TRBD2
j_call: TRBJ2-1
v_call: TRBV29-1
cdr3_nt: TGCAGCGTTGGGGGGGGACTAGCGGAGTTTTGGGACAATGAGCAGTTCTTC
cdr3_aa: CSVGGGLAEFWDNEQFF

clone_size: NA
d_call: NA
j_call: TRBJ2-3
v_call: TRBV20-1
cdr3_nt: TGCAGTGGACGAGATTTTGCTAGCACAGATACGCAGTATTTT
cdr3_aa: CSGRDFASTDTQYF